These 28 T cell receptor beta chains were all obtained from the same sample, sequenced in a study of blood T cell repertoires in COVID-19. Produced via immunoSEQ multiplex PCR; TCRdb's table is partial and in-frame only. The sample has roughly 100,000 clones, about 90% seen once. Specimen: peripheral blood. The source of these receptors is a man between 45 and 60 years old in a cohort sampled during active COVID-19.

The rearrangement links TRBV2 to TRBJ2-5; D is uncertain. The CDR3 length is 13 residues. Trimming stripped 1 base from V and 3 bases from J, with 6 bases between. From germline, CDR1 is SNHLY and CDR2 FYNNEI. The CDR3 DNA sequence: TGTGCCAGCAGTGAAGACACCGAAGAGACCCAGTACTTC. Translating gives CASSEDTEETQYF.

V is TRBV6-5 and J is TRBJ1-2, with 7 nucleotides matching TRBD1. Germline V CDR1 and CDR2: MNHEY, SVGAGI. The CDR3 spans 13 residues. After removal of 6 bases from V and 6 bases from J, the junction contained 7 bases not matched to a gene. The CDR3 here is CASRGQSIHGYTF. CDR3 DNA: TGTGCCAGCAGGGGACAGTCTATTCATGGCTACACCTTC.

A single count supports this clone. J is TRBJ2-1 and V is TRBV5-4, with 12 nucleotides matching TRBD2. V lost 4 bases, J lost 5 bases, and 7 bases stayed unmatched. CDR1 and CDR2 from the germline V gene are SGHNT and YYREEE (reference sequence). CDR3 length: 16 residues. DNA for the CDR3: TGTGCCAGCAGCACCCAGACTAGCGGGGGCCACAATGAGCAGTTCTTC. Translating gives CASSTQTSGGHNEQFF.

V usage is TRBV27 and J usage is TRBJ2-1; 10 nucleotides align to TRBD2. The CDR3 consists of 16 residues. Losses at the gene ends were 5 bases for V and 4 bases for J; bases not matched to a gene: 8. Per germline, CDR1 MNHEY and CDR2 SMNVEV (reference sequence). As DNA, the CDR3 is TGTGCCAGCAGTACCCGAGCGGGGGGGCGATACAATGAGCAGTTCTTC. Protein product: CASSTRAGGRYNEQFF.

This clone occurred once. The chain employs TRBV6-5 and TRBJ2-3, with D perhaps matching TRBD2 (7 bases). Trimming took 2 bases from V and 6 from J, leaving 12 bases between them. The length of the CDR3 is 14 residues. CDR1 MNHEY and CDR2 SVGAGI come from the germline V gene. The CDR3 DNA reads TGTGCCAGCAGTTACGGGGGGGGCCGGGATACGCAGTATTTT. Protein sequence: CASSYGGGRDTQYF.

V and J are TRBV13 and TRBJ1-1; 8 bases match TRBD1. Germline-derived CDR1 and CDR2 are PRHDT and FYEKMQ (reference sequence). CDR3 length: 15 residues. V trimming: 2 bases; J trimming: 10 bases; junction bases outside the gene matches: 12. The CDR3 spells CASSLWAGGGEGAFF. In nucleotides, the CDR3 is TGTGCCAGCAGCTTATGGGCAGGGGGCGGAGAAGGAGCTTTCTTT. The variable domain in full, completed from reference TRBV13 and TRBJ1-1, reads AAGVIQSPRHLIKEKRETATLKCYPIPRHDTVYWYQQGPGQDPQFLISFYEKMQSDKGSIPDRFSAQQFSDYHSELNMSSLELGDSALYFCASSLWAGGGEGAFFGQGTRLTVV.

The chain combines TRBV5-4 with TRBJ1-2, with 7 bases fitting TRBD1. Unmatched junction bases numbered 5, after V lost 1 base and J lost 2 bases. Germline V gene sequence: CDR1 SGHNT, CDR2 YYREEE (reference sequence). This CDR3 is built from 15 residues. CDR3 DNA: TGTGCCAGCAGCTTGTACGACAGGGCCAACTATGGCTACACCTTC. Translating gives CASSLYDRANYGYTF.

The J gene is TRBJ2-7, the V gene TRBV5-5, with TRBD2 as a possible D gene (6 bases). Trimming pared 2 bases from V and 6 bases from J, leaving 6 bases between. Looked up from germline, CDR1 is SGHKS and CDR2 is YYEKEE (reference sequence). The CDR3 contains 11 residues. CDR3 in amino acids: CASSFGGEQYV. CDR3 bases: TGTGCCAGCAGCTTCGGGGGCGAGCAGTACGTC.

Only a few counts were recorded for this clone. J is TRBJ2-7 and V is TRBV6-5, with 7 bases matching TRBD1. V was clipped by 6 bases and J by 3 bases; unmatched bases: 2. This CDR3 is 12 amino acids long. The germline gives CDR1 MNHEY, CDR2 SVGAGI. The CDR3 spells CASSRGYYEQYV. The CDR3 DNA is TGTGCCAGCAGCAGGGGGTACTACGAGCAGTACGTC.

This clone appeared once. The V call is TRBV6-1, the J call TRBJ2-1; perhaps TRBD2 as D (5 bases). The V and J ends lost 1 base and 7 bases respectively, with 8 bases between them. There are 13 residues in the CDR3. The germline V gene has CDR1 MNHNS and CDR2 SASEGT. In DNA, the CDR3 is TGTGCCAGCAGTGAAGGGCGCGGGAATGAGCAGTTCTTC. Its protein is CASSEGRGNEQFF.

The rearrangement uses TRBV5-6 and TRBJ2-5; a possible D gene is TRBD2 (6 bases). Germline V CDR1 and CDR2: SGHDT, YYEEEE. V was shortened by 0 bases and J by 1 base, with 16 bases between the two germline ends. The CDR3 has 17 amino acids. CDR3 sequence: CASSLGPEGEGQETQYF. CDR3 DNA: TGTGCCAGCAGCTTGGGTCCGGAGGGAGAGGGCCAAGAGACCCAGTACTTC.

The V gene is TRBV19, the J gene TRBJ1-5, with 12 bases lining up with TRBD1. The V and J ends lost 1 base and 1 base, in that order; junction bases with no gene match: 5. The CDR3 is 18 amino acids. Germline CDR1 reads LNHDA; CDR2 reads SQIVND (reference sequence). The CDR3 sequence is CASSIGGQGAGSNQPQHF. DNA for the CDR3: TGTGCCAGTAGTATAGGGGGACAGGGGGCAGGAAGCAATCAGCCCCAGCATTTT.

The chain is built from TRBV18 and TRBJ1-2; the D gene is possibly TRBD1 (5 bases). The CDR3 spans 15 residues. With 3 bases removed from V and 3 bases from J, the gap between germline ends came to 14 bases. Germline V gives CDR1 KGHSH, CDR2 LQKENI. The CDR3, as DNA: TGTGCCAGCTCACCCGGAGGGACGATCGACTATGGCTACACCTTC. It specifies CASSPGGTIDYGYTF.

The chain links TRBV7-8 to TRBJ2-3; weak D call: TRBD2 (6 bases). Germline V gives CDR1 SGHVS, CDR2 FQNEAQ. V lost 3 bases and J 0 bases, leaving 13 bases between the germline ends. The CDR3 loop spans 16 amino acids. CDR3 region: CASSFLATHSTDTQYF. The CDR3 DNA reads TGTGCCAGCAGCTTCCTAGCGACTCATAGCACAGATACGCAGTATTTT.

CDR3 loop: CASSYSETGIGNGYTF. CDR3 DNA: TGTGCCAGCAGTTACTCGGAGACAGGGATTGGAAATGGCTACACCTTC. The J gene is TRBJ1-2, the V gene TRBV6-5; 7 bases match TRBD1. The V gene end was trimmed by 0 bases and the J gene end by 6 bases; junction bases not matched to a gene: 10. The CDR3 has 16 residues. The V gene's germline CDR1 is MNHEY and CDR2 SVGAGI.

The chain's CDR3 is CASSKKQESAFLYGYTF. DNA of the CDR3: TGTGCCAGCAGCAAAAAACAGGAGTCTGCTTTCCTCTATGGCTACACCTTC. V and J are TRBV21-1 and TRBJ1-2; whether TRBD1, the table's D call, matches the DNA was not checked. TRBV21-1 is designated a pseudogene. This CDR3 spans 17 amino acids.

Here the CDR3 reads CASSNGRANTGELFF. Here the CDR3 DNA reads TGCGCCAGCAGCAATGGCAGGGCGAACACCGGGGAGCTGTTTTTT. J is TRBJ2-2 and V is TRBV5-1; TRBD1 might be the D (5 bases). Trimming stripped 4 bases from V and 0 bases from J, with 10 bases between. The CDR3 loop spans 15 amino acids. CDR1 is SGHRS, CDR2 YFSETQ, per germline.

The V call is TRBV9, the J call TRBJ1-1; TRBD1 might be the D (5 bases). Per germline, CDR1 SGDLS and CDR2 YYNGEE. The CDR3 covers 12 residues. The V gene lost 0 bases and the J gene lost 7 bases, with 7 bases spanning the gap. The CDR3 region is CASSVGQGEAFF. In nucleotides, the CDR3 is TGTGCCAGCAGCGTAGGGCAGGGTGAAGCTTTCTTT.

The chain employs TRBV27 and TRBJ2-2, with 7 bases matching TRBD1. Unmatched junction bases numbered 9, after V lost 3 bases and J lost 11 bases. The CDR3 runs to 14 residues. CDR1 MNHEY and CDR2 SMNVEV come from the germline V gene (reference sequence). The CDR3 nucleotides are TGTGCCAGCAGTTTGGCACAGGGGATGGGCGAGCTGTTTTTT. As protein: CASSLAQGMGELFF.

V gene TRBV5-6 combines with J gene TRBJ1-6; 7 bases map to TRBD1. The CDR3 extends over 13 amino acids. The V gene's germline CDR1 is SGHDT and CDR2 YYEEEE. Trimming removed 2 bases from V and 10 bases from J; junction bases left unmatched: 3. CDR3 nucleotides: TGTGCCAGCAGCTTCGAGGGACAGTCACCCCTCCACTTT. Its translation: CASSFEGQSPLHF. Filled out from reference TRBV5-6 and TRBJ1-6, the complete variable domain reads DAGVTQSPTHLIKTRGQQVTLRCSPKSGHDTVSWYQQALGQGPQFIFQYYEEEERQRGNFPDRFSGHQFPNYSSELNVNALLLGDSALYLCASSFEGQSPLHFGNGTRLTVT.

This sequence joins TRBV5-1 and TRBJ2-6; no clear D gene. CDR1 is SGHRS, CDR2 YFSETQ, per germline. Trimming left V 3 bases short and J 0 bases short, with 10 bases between. The CDR3 contains 16 residues. The CDR3 loop is CASSSSSFSGANVLTF. The CDR3 bases are TGCGCCAGCAGCTCTTCGAGCTTCTCTGGGGCCAACGTCCTGACTTTC.

The rearrangement joins TRBV12-3 or TRBV12-4 to TRBJ2-3; TRBD2 matches 7 bases. The CDR3 contains 13 residues. V shed 0 bases, J shed 8 bases, and the junction held 2 bases outside the gene matches. CDR3 bases: TGTGCCAGCAGTTTAGCGGGGGGGAGTACGCAGTATTTT. Protein: CASSLAGGSTQYF.

The chain joins TRBV5-6 to TRBJ2-7, with 15 positions matching TRBD2. The CDR3 runs 16 residues. With V trimmed by 4 bases and J by 2 bases, 4 bases remained unmatched. Germline V gene lookup returns CDR1 SGHDT and CDR2 YYEEEE. The CDR3 protein is CASSPRTSGGAYEQYV. The DNA for the CDR3 is TGTGCCAGCAGCCCCCGGACTAGCGGGGGGGCCTACGAGCAGTACGTC.

CDR3 DNA: TGTGCCAGCAGCGACAGGGGGGTGACCCAGTACTTC. Translation: CASSDRGVTQYF. The chain combines TRBV6-5 with TRBJ2-5; 9 bases agree with TRBD1. There are 12 residues in the CDR3. With 6 bases clipped from V and 7 bases from J, the junction kept 3 bases outside the gene matches. From germline, CDR1 is MNHEY and CDR2 SVGAGI.

The gene calls are TRBV4-2 and TRBJ2-3; TRBD1 aligns across 7 bases. This CDR3 comprises 15 residues. Looked up from germline, CDR1 is LGHNA and CDR2 is YNFKEQ. The V and J ends lost 4 bases and 3 bases, in that order; junction bases with no gene match: 7. CDR3 sequence reads: CASSRRQGTTDTQYF. CDR3 sequence (DNA): TGTGCCAGCAGCCGACGACAGGGCACGACAGATACGCAGTATTTT.

The chain employs TRBV6-5 and TRBJ1-4; D perhaps matches TRBD1 (5 bases). CDR1 and CDR2 from the germline V gene are MNHEY and SVGAGI. V was clipped by 6 bases and J by 0 bases, with 8 bases between them. The CDR3 spans 14 residues. The CDR3 nucleotides read TGTGCCAGCAGGATGACAGCAACTAATGAAAAACTGTTTTTT. Residues: CASRMTATNEKLFF.

The chain couples TRBV11-2 to TRBJ1-1; 11 nucleotides line up with TRBD1. The V segment lost 6 bases and the J segment 1 base; nucleotides outside the gene matches: 7. This CDR3 contains 16 residues. Germline V gene sequence: CDR1 SGHAT, CDR2 FQNNGV. The CDR3 bases are TGTGCCAGCAGATCCGGGACAGGGGGTCGGAACACTGAAGCTTTCTTT. It translates to CASRSGTGGRNTEAFF.

The chain links TRBV2 to TRBJ1-3; D remains ambiguous. Trimming stripped 4 bases from V and 0 bases from J, with 13 bases between. Germline V lookup: CDR1 SNHLY, CDR2 FYNNEI. The CDR3 consists of 16 residues. This CDR3 is CASSGALAISGNTIYF. CDR3 coding DNA: TGTGCCAGCAGTGGGGCCCTGGCGATCTCTGGAAACACCATATATTTT.